The clone carrying this T cell receptor beta chain is a singleton in its sample. What it recognizes is unknown. A second about 6 to 11 cycle PCR used barcoded and J-beta primers. There were at least 2.5 million CDR3-containing paired-end reads obtained from each sample. Each CDR3 protein gets one entry after TCRdb re-called the 5' RACE reads with MiXCR. Of over a million distinct CDR3 sequences detected, approximately 42% appear once; the ten largest clones hold 6.5% to 10%. This entry comes from a study of blood T cells in healthy people across ages. Whole-study findings and limits: TCR beta diversity, measured per million T cells, fell in a roughly linear way with age. Donor CMV status, an unknown factor, possibly confounded changes in expanded clonotypes. Without sorted subsets, naive and antigen-experienced compartments could not be conclusively compared.

The length of the CDR3 is 15 residues. Germline-derived CDR1 and CDR2 are SGDLS and YYNGEE. V dropped 4 bases and J dropped 3 bases, with 13 bases sitting between them. The chain has TRBV9 and TRBJ1-4; unclear D gene. Sequencing used blood. The receptor's source is a young woman in good health. The CDR3 spells CASSPAGSSNEKLFF. For the CDR3, the DNA is TGTGCCAGCAGCCCTGCGGGGAGTTCTAATGAAAAACTGTTTTTT.